The T cell receptor (beta chain) described here comes from a study of cytomegalovirus exposure and HLA in healthy donors. Primers included in the PCR were 60 Vbeta and 13 Jbeta primers. Data came from immunoSEQ multiplex PCR; TCRdb stores just in-frame clones and leaves some out. The sample holds some 190,000 clones, around 80% seen once. Whole-study findings and limits: CMV antigen specificity of three CMV-associated chains was confirmed in vitro. Researchers reported in a later analysis that a missense DCLRE1C variant was tied to TCR beta V- and J-gene trimming.

After removal of 5 bases from V and 7 bases from J, the junction contained 5 bases not matched to a gene. This CDR3 is 13 amino acids long. CDR1 is MNHNY, CDR2 SVGAGI, per germline (reference sequence). This clone was seen more than once but under ten times. The antigen is not known. The V gene is TRBV6-6, the J gene TRBJ1-5, with TRBD1 matching over 7 bases. The sequenced material came from PBMCs. The sequence derives from a girl aged 10-17 years in good health and CMV-seropositive. In DNA, the CDR3 is TGTGCCAGCAGTCTGACAGGGCGCCAGCCCCAGCATTTT. Amino acids: CASSLTGRQPQHF.